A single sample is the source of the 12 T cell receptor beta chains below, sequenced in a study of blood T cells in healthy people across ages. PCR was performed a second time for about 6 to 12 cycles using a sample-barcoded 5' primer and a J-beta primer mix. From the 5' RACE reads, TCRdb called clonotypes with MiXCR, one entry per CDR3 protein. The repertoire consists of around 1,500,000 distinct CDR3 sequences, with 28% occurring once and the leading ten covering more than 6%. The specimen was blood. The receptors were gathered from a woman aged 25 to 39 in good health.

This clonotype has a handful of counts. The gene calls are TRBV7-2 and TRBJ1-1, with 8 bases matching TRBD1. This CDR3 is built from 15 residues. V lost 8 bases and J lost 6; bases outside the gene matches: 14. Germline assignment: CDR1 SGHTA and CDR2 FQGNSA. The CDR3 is CASLIPQGVVAEAFF. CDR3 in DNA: TGTGCCAGCCTTATCCCACAGGGGGTGGTGGCTGAAGCTTTCTTT.

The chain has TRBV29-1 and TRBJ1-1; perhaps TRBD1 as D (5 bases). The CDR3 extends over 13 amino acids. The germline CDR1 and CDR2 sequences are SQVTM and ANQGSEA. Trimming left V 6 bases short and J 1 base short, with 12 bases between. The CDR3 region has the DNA TGCAGCGTCCTCGGGGACGGGAACACTGAAGCTTTCTTT. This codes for CSVLGDGNTEAFF.

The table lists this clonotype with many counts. The CDR3 DNA is TGCAGCGTTCACAGGGGAGGCCAAGAGACCCAGTACTTC. As protein: CSVHRGGQETQYF. The rearrangement uses TRBV29-1 and TRBJ2-5; D is perhaps TRBD1 (7 bases). Between the trimmed V and J ends, which lost 5 bases and 1 base, there was a span of 11 bases. Germline CDR1 SQVTM, CDR2 ANQGSEA. The CDR3 sequence is 13 residues long.

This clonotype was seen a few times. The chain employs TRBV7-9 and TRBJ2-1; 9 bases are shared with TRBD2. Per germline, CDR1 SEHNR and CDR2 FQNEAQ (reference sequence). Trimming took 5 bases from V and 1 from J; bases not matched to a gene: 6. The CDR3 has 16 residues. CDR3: CASSPTTSGSYNEQFF. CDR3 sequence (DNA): TGTGCCAGCAGCCCCACGACTAGCGGATCCTACAATGAGCAGTTCTTC.

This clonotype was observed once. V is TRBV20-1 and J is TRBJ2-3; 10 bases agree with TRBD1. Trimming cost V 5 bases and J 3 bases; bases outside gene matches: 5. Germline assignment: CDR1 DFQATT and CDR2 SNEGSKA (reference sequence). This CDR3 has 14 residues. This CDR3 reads CSAGRDRGTDTQYF. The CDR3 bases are TGCAGTGCTGGACGGGACAGGGGTACAGATACGCAGTATTTT.

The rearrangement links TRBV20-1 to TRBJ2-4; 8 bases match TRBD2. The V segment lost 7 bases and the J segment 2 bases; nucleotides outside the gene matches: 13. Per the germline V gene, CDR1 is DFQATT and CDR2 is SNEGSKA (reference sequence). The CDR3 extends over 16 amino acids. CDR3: CSVNPVAGNTKNIQYF. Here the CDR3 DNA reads TGCAGTGTTAACCCGGTAGCGGGAAATACCAAAAACATTCAGTACTTC.

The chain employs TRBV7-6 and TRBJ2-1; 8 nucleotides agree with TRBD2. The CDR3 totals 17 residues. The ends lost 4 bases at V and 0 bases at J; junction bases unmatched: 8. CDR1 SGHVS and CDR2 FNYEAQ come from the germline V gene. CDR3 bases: TGTGCCAGCAGCTCCGCTAGCGGGCCGAGCTCCTACAATGAGCAGTTCTTC. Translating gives CASSSASGPSSYNEQFF.

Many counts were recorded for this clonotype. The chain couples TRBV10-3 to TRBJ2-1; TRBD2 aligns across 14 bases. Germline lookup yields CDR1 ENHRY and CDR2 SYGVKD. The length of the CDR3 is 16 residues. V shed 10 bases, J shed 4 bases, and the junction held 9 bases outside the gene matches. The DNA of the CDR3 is TGTGCCAGTTTGGGACTAGCGGGAGTTGGTTACAATGAGCAGTTCTTC. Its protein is CASLGLAGVGYNEQFF.

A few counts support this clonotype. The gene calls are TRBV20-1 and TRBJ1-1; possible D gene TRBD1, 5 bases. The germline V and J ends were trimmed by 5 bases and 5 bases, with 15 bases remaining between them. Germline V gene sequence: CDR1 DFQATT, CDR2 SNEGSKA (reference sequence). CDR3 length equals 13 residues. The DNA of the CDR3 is TGCAGTGCTCCGGGGACCATACGGACTGAAGCTTTCTTT. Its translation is CSAPGTIRTEAFF.

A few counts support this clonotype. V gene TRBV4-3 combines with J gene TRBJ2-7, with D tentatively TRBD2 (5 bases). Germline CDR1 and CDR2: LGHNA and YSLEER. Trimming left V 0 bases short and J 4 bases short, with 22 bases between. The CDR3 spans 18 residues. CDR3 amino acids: CASSQDEISVSLSYEQYF. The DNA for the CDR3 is TGCGCCAGCAGCCAAGATGAGATTAGCGTGTCCCTTTCTTACGAGCAGTACTTC.

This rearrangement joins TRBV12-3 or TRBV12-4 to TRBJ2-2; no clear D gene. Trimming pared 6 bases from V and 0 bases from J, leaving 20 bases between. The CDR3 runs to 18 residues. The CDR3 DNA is TGTGCCAGCAGCCTGCAGTTCAATAGCACTACGAACACCGGGGAGCTGTTTTTT. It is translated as CASSLQFNSTTNTGELFF.

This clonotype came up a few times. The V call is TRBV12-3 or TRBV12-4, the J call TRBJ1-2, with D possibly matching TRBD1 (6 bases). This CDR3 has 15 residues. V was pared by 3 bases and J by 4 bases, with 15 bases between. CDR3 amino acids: CASSFDWGRAYGYTF. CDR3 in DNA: TGTGCCAGCAGTTTTGATTGGGGGCGCGCCTATGGCTACACCTTC.